One sample yielded the 6 T cell receptor beta chains listed below, sequenced in a study of graft-versus-host responses after intestinal transplantation. These receptors have no known antigen. Assay used: immunoSEQ multiplex PCR; TCRdb lists only in-frame clones, some missing. The table includes approximately 130,000 clones, just over 90% detected once. Sequencing was performed on unstimulated CD4+ T cells sorted from spleen or lymph node cells, taken before intestinal transplant. These TCRs come from a human donor who received an intestinal transplant.

The chain is built from TRBV18 and TRBJ1-1; D remains unclear. Germline CDR1 reads KGHSH; CDR2 reads LQKENI. The germline V and J ends were trimmed by 5 bases and 1 base, with 17 bases remaining between them. This CDR3 has 16 amino acids. The CDR3: CASSFSSSLSNTEAFF. The CDR3, as DNA: TGTGCCAGCTCATTCAGCTCGTCACTTTCGAACACTGAAGCTTTCTTT.

This chain joins TRBV6-1 and TRBJ2-1; 7 nucleotides align to TRBD2. The CDR3 loop spans 16 amino acids. Germline CDR1 reads MNHNS; CDR2 reads SASEGT. J lost 10 bases, V lost 3 bases, and 15 bases had no gene match. For the CDR3, the DNA is TGTGCCAGCAGTGATGGCCGGGGGGTTCTCGCTGGGGAGCAGTTCTTC. Its protein product is CASSDGRGVLAGEQFF.

This rearrangement joins TRBV25-1 to TRBJ1-1, with a tentative D call TRBD1 (5 bases). The CDR3 loop spans 15 amino acids. Trimming left V 3 bases short and J 1 base short, with 12 bases between. The germline V gene has CDR1 MGHDK and CDR2 SYGVNS. The CDR3 DNA reads TGTGCCAGCAGTGACGCGGGACGGTCGAACACTGAAGCTTTCTTT. It is translated as CASSDAGRSNTEAFF.

The genes are TRBV12-5 and TRBJ1-1; TRBD1 might be the D (5 bases). This CDR3 spans 16 amino acids. The V and J ends lost 6 bases and 0 bases respectively, with 17 bases between them. Germline V gene data show CDR1 as LGHNT and CDR2 as FRNRAP. The CDR3 loop is CASGLHLGTVNTEAFF. The CDR3 DNA sequence: TGTGCTAGTGGACTCCACCTTGGGACGGTGAACACTGAAGCTTTCTTT.

This chain connects TRBV11-2 to TRBJ1-1; D gene uncertain. V gave up 6 bases and J gave up 2 bases, with 7 bases separating them. Germline V gives CDR1 SGHAT, CDR2 FQNNGV. The CDR3 has 12 residues. CDR3 protein: CASSLINTEAFF. The CDR3 nucleotides are TGTGCCAGCAGTCTGATCAACACTGAAGCTTTCTTT.

V is TRBV4-1 and J is TRBJ2-3; D not resolved. Deletions cut 1 base from V and 3 bases from J, with 14 bases between. The CDR3 length is 16 residues. Germline V gene lookup returns CDR1 MGHRA and CDR2 YSYEKL. The CDR3 reads CASSQVGQAVTDTQYF. The CDR3 region has the DNA TGCGCCAGCAGCCAAGTAGGTCAGGCGGTTACAGATACGCAGTATTTT.